This TCR beta chain derives from a study of monozygotic twins with inflammatory bowel disease. cDNA for each sample came from eight separate reactions. TCRdb derives one entry per CDR3 protein from the 5' RACE reads, leaving out DNA. The sample's table shows 300,000 to 350,000 distinct CDR3 sequences. With respect to this clonotype: Its antigen is undetermined.

Overall study findings and caveats: Data gave no support to a single strong signal or clonotype associated with IBD.

Germline CDR1 is MDHEN and CDR2 is SYDVKM. This CDR3 is built from 15 residues. The rearrangement uses TRBV28 and TRBJ2-5; the D call of TRBD1 rests on TCRdb alone, since no DNA is present to check it. This TCR was sampled from a human donor with ulcerative colitis or Crohn's disease, or a healthy co-twin of an affected twin (not recorded which). The source material was blood. The chain's CDR3 is CASSFQRPRGETQYF.